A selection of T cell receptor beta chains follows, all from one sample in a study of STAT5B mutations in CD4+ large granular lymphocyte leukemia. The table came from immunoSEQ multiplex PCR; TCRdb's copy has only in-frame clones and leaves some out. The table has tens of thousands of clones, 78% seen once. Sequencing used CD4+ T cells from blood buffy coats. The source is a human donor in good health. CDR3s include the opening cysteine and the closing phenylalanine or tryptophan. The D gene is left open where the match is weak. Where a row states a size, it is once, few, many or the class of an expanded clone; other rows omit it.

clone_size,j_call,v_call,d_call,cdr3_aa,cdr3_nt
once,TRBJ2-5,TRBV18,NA,CASSRNRAQETQYF,TGTGCCAGCTCACGAAACAGGGCGCAAGAGACCCAGTACTTC
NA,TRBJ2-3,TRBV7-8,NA,CASSLAHHIRSDTQYF,TGTGCCAGCAGCTTAGCTCATCATATCAGATCAGATACGCAGTATTTT
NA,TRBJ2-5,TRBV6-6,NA,CASSYPFAGLETQYF,TGTGCCAGCAGTTACCCCTTTGCGGGGCTAGAGACCCAGTACTTC
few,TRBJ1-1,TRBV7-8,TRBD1,CASSRRGLHTEAFF,TGTGCCAGCAGCCGCAGGGGGCTTCACACTGAAGCTTTCTTT
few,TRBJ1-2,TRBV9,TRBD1,CASSDRDRLIYGYTF,TGTGCCAGCAGCGACCGGGACAGGCTCATCTATGGCTACACCTTC
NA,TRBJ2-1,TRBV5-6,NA,CASSRPNHEQFF,TGTGCCAGCAGCCGCCCAAACCATGAGCAGTTCTTC
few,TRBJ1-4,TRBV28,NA,CASSLQGRREKLFF,TGTGCCAGCAGTTTGCAGGGGCGACGGGAAAAACTGTTTTTT
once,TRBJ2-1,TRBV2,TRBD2,CASRGATSGVSNEQFF,TGTGCCAGCAGGGGGGCGACTAGCGGGGTTTCCAATGAGCAGTTCTTC
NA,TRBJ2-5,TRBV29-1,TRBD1,CSGGSGGRETQYF,TGCAGCGGAGGATCAGGGGGCCGAGAGACCCAGTACTTC
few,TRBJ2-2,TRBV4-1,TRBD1,CASRSRTGRTGELFF,TGCGCCAGCAGATCAAGGACAGGGCGCACCGGGGAGCTGTTTTTT
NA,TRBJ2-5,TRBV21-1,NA,CASSKFGRGGGPPETQYF,TGTGCCAGCAGCAAATTTGGCCGGGGCGGGGGGCCTCCAGAGACCCAGTACTTC
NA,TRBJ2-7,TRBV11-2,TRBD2,CASSPGLSGSSYEQYF,TGTGCCAGCAGCCCCGGTTTGAGCGGGAGCTCCTACGAGCAGTACTTC
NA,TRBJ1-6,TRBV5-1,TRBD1,CASTPDRGDSPLHF,TGCGCCAGCACCCCGGACAGGGGGGATTCACCCCTCCACTTT
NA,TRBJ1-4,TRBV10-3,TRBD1,CAIRQGGGEEEKLFF,TGTGCCATCCGACAGGGAGGGGGGGAAGAAGAAAAACTGTTTTTT
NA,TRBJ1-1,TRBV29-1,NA,CSAKNTEAFF,TGCAGCGCCAAGAACACTGAAGCTTTCTTT
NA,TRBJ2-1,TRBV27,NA,CASSPGLAAPYNEQFF,TGTGCCAGCAGTCCCGGTTTAGCGGCACCCTACAATGAGCAGTTCTTC
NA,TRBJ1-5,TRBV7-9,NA,CASSLQGNQPQHF,TGTGCCAGCAGCTTACAAGGCAATCAGCCCCAGCATTTT
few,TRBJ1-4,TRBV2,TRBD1,CASRDRAEKLFF,TGTGCCAGCAGGGACAGGGCCGAAAAACTGTTTTTT
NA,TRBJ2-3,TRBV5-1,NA,CASSLAQGSDTDTQYF,TGCGCCAGCAGCTTGGCACAGGGCTCAGACACAGATACGCAGTATTTT
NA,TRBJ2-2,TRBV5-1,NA,CASVSLGQGPYAGELFF,TGCGCCAGCGTCTCGCTTGGGCAGGGGCCCTACGCCGGGGAGCTGTTTTTT
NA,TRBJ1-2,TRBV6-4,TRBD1,CASSPDRESYGYTF,TGTGCCAGCAGTCCCGACAGGGAGAGCTATGGCTACACCTTC
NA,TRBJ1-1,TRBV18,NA,CASSPPPGHDTEAFF,TGTGCCAGCTCACCACCACCGGGGCATGACACTGAAGCTTTCTTT
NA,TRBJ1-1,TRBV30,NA,CAVGSSPEAFF,TGTGCCGTCGGGAGCAGCCCTGAAGCTTTCTTT
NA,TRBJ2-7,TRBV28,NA,CASSLGTANSKQYF,TGTGCCAGCAGTTTAGGGACGGCGAATTCCAAGCAGTACTTC
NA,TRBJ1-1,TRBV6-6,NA,CASSYGGWGTEAFF,TGTGCCAGCAGTTACGGGGGTTGGGGAACTGAAGCTTTCTTT
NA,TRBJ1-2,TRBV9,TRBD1,CASSVGAGGDYGYTF,TGTGCCAGCAGCGTAGGGGCAGGGGGTGACTATGGCTACACCTTC
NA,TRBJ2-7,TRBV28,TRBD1,CASSWHWTGRTYEQYF,TGTGCCAGCAGTTGGCATTGGACAGGTCGTACCTACGAGCAGTACTTC
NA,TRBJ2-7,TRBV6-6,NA,CASTPRRSSDYEQYF,TGTGCCAGCACTCCCCGGCGGTCTTCCGACTACGAGCAGTACTTC
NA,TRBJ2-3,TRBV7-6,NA,CASSLVSGTDTQYF,TGTGCCAGCAGCTTAGTTTCGGGCACAGATACGCAGTATTTT
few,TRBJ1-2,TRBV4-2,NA,CASSQGQEGGYTF,TGTGCCAGCAGCCAAGGACAGGAAGGGGGCTACACCTTC
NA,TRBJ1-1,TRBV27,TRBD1,CASSPQGQRRWGITEAFF,TGTGCCAGCAGTCCCCAGGGACAGCGTAGGTGGGGGATCACTGAAGCTTTCTTT
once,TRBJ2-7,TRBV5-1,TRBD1,CASSGTTGVNYEQYF,TGCGCCAGCAGCGGAACAACAGGGGTCAACTACGAGCAGTACTTC
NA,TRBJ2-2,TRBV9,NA,CASSVGQGPFPGSTGELFF,TGTGCCAGCAGCGTAGGTCAGGGTCCTTTCCCGGGTAGCACCGGGGAGCTGTTTTTT
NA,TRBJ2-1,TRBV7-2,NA,CASSLGSYNEQFF,TGTGCCAGCAGCCTAGGTTCCTACAATGAGCAGTTCTTC
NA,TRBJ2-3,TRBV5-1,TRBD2,CASSLVRGGGAGDTQYF,TGCGCCAGCAGCTTGGTTCGTGGCGGGGGGGCCGGCGATACGCAGTATTTT
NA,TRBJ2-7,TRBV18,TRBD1,CASSPPGTGGYEQYF,TGTGCCAGCTCACCGCCCGGGACAGGGGGCTACGAGCAGTACTTC
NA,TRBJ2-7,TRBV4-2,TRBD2,CASSQDSASGAPERYEQYF,TGTGCCAGCAGCCAAGATTCGGCTAGCGGGGCCCCCGAAAGATACGAGCAGTACTTC
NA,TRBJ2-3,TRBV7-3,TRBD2,CASSQLAGTDTQYF,TGTGCCAGCAGTCAACTAGCGGGCACAGATACGCAGTATTTT
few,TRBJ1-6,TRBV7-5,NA,CGWGDSPLHF,TGTGGTTGGGGGGATTCACCCCTCCACTTT
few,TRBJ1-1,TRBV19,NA,CASSRLLLDTEAFF,TGTGCCAGTAGTCGTCTCCTATTGGACACTGAAGCTTTCTTT
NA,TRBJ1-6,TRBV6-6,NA,CASSDRGPWDSPLHF,TGTGCCAGCAGTGACCGAGGCCCGTGGGATTCACCCCTCCACTTT